The 20 T cell receptor beta chains listed next were all sequenced from one sample in a study of OX40 agonist ivuxolimab in advanced cancers. Here immunoSEQ multiplex PCR was the method, and the copy in TCRdb shows in-frame clones only, minus some. Of around 99,000 clones listed, less than 95% are singletons. The source was CD4+ or CD8+ T cells sorted from blood, collected in a trial of the OX40 agonist ivuxolimab. Every receptor here comes from an adult with an advanced solid tumor such as melanoma, head and neck, liver or kidney cancer.

The chain has TRBV7-2 and TRBJ2-1; D gene uncertain. V was trimmed by 0 bases and J by 5 bases, leaving 5 bases between them. The germline CDR1 and CDR2 sequences are SGHTA and FQGNSA. The CDR3 covers 13 residues. In nucleotides, the CDR3 is TGTGCCAGCAGCTTAGCGCTAGACAATGAGCAGTTCTTC. It translates to CASSLALDNEQFF.

The chain links TRBV4-3 to TRBJ1-2; weak D call: TRBD1 (6 bases). The CDR3 runs to 16 residues. CDR1 is LGHNA, CDR2 YSLEER, per germline. The V gene lost 0 bases and the J gene lost 4 bases, with 15 bases spanning the gap. The CDR3 DNA reads as TGCGCCAGCAGCCAAGATTGGGGGGCGCGAACCTATGGCTACACCTTC. It specifies CASSQDWGARTYGYTF.

The chain couples TRBV7-8 to TRBJ2-6; tentatively, D is TRBD1 (6 bases). The CDR3 spans 16 residues. The germline gives CDR1 SGHVS, CDR2 FQNEAQ. The germline V and J ends were trimmed by 3 bases and 0 bases, with 9 bases remaining between them. The CDR3: CASSFQGGSGANVLTF. In DNA, the CDR3 is TGTGCCAGCAGCTTTCAAGGGGGCTCTGGGGCCAACGTCCTGACTTTC. Together with reference TRBV7-8 and TRBJ2-6, the CDR3 gives the full variable domain: GAGVSQSPRYKVAKRGQDVALRCDPISGHVSLFWYQQALGQGPEFLTYFQNEAQLDKSGLPSDRFFAERPEGSVSTLKIQRTQQEDSAVYLCASSFQGGSGANVLTFGAGSRLTVL.

The V and J genes are TRBV27 and TRBJ1-5; 7 positions match TRBD1. Germline CDR1 is MNHEY and CDR2 is SMNVEV (reference sequence). V lost 10 bases to trimming and J lost 5 bases; unmatched junction nucleotides: 14. The length of the CDR3 is 15 residues. The chain's CDR3 is CATAQRRTGDQPQHF. CDR3 in DNA: TGTGCCACCGCACAGAGGAGAACAGGGGATCAGCCCCAGCATTTT.

This clone occurred a few times. V usage is TRBV10-3 and J usage is TRBJ1-1; 11 bases agree with TRBD1. The J segment lost 1 base and the V segment lost 10 bases, leaving 2 bases of the junction unmatched. The CDR3 loop spans 13 amino acids. The V gene's germline CDR1 is ENHRY and CDR2 SYGVKD. In DNA form, the CDR3 reads TGTGCCAGCGGACAGGGGGCGAACACTGAAGCTTTCTTT. Its protein is CASGQGANTEAFF.

The sample holds one count of this clone. The chain recombines TRBV18 with TRBJ2-5; TRBD1 aligns across 10 bases. J gave up 4 bases and V 5 bases, and 7 bases lay outside the gene matches. Germline values: CDR1 KGHSH, CDR2 LQKENI. The length of the CDR3 is 15 residues. The CDR3 nucleotides read TGTGCCAGCTCAGCGGACAGGGGGTTTGGAGAGACCCAGTACTTC. Its translation: CASSADRGFGETQYF.

The V gene is TRBV9, the J gene TRBJ2-2; D is uncertain. V lost 4 bases and J 1 base, leaving 14 bases between the germline ends. The germline gives CDR1 SGDLS, CDR2 YYNGEE. The CDR3 consists of 16 residues. The CDR3 loop is CASSSSASLNTGELFF. The CDR3 DNA follows: TGTGCCAGCAGCTCGTCCGCTTCCTTGAACACCGGGGAGCTGTTTTTT.

V is TRBV25-1 and J is TRBJ2-7, with 9 positions matching TRBD1. CDR1 and CDR2 from the germline V gene are MGHDK and SYGVNS. The CDR3 loop spans 16 amino acids. Trimming at V came to 5 bases and at J to 0 bases, leaving 8 bases not matched to a gene. The CDR3 DNA reads as TGTGCCAGCAGTCGCCTCGGGACAGGGAACTCCTACGAGCAGTACTTC. Its protein product is CASSRLGTGNSYEQYF.

To note about this clone: Other DNA sequences of this sample code for an identical CDR3. The chain uses TRBV28 and TRBJ2-7; no clear D. CDR1 and CDR2 (germline): MDHEN, SYDVKM. Deletions cut 3 bases from V and 3 bases from J, with 3 bases between. The CDR3 spans 11 residues. CDR3 coding DNA: TGTGCCAGCAGTTTGAACTACGAGCAGTACTTC. This sequence encodes CASSLNYEQYF.

The CDR3 DNA is TGCAGCGCCCAGGGGCCCGGGAGTACCGGGGAGCTGTTTTTT. Amino acids: CSAQGPGSTGELFF. This chain links TRBV29-1 with TRBJ2-2; either TRBD1 or TRBD2 may fit D (6 bases each). The V gene lost 7 bases and the J gene lost 5 bases, with 17 bases spanning the gap. In germline, CDR1 is SQVTM, CDR2 ANQGSEA. The CDR3 is 14 amino acids.

The V gene is TRBV5-1, the J gene TRBJ1-4, with a weak D call TRBD1 (6 bases). This CDR3 comprises 16 residues. Looked up from germline, CDR1 is SGHRS and CDR2 is YFSETQ. Trimming removed 2 bases at V and 7 bases at J, with 18 bases between. The CDR3 nucleotides read TGCGCCAGCAGCTTATCCAGACAGGCAGAGAGTGAAAAACTGTTTTTT. Its protein is CASSLSRQAESEKLFF.

This clone has just a few counts. The gene calls are TRBV11-2 and TRBJ1-2, with 9 bases matching TRBD1. The CDR3 extends over 15 amino acids. Per the germline V gene, CDR1 is SGHAT and CDR2 is FQNNGV. After removal of 2 bases from V and 3 bases from J, the junction contained 4 bases not matched to a gene. The CDR3 region is CASSLYRGLDYGYTF. Written as DNA, the CDR3 is TGTGCCAGCAGCTTATACAGGGGGCTCGACTATGGCTACACCTTC.

This clone was detected a few times. The chain recombines TRBV5-1 with TRBJ2-7; D unresolved. This CDR3 comprises 15 residues. The germline V and J ends were trimmed by 0 bases and 2 bases, with 12 bases remaining between them. Germline CDR1 SGHRS, CDR2 YFSETQ. The CDR3 DNA is TGCGCCAGCAGCTTGGGAAGCGCTGGACCCTACGAGCAGTACTTC. It encodes CASSLGSAGPYEQYF.

CDR3: CASSLAVANTGELFF. In nucleotides, the CDR3 is TGCGCCAGCAGCCTGGCGGTCGCGAACACCGGGGAGCTGTTTTTT. V gene TRBV5-1 combines with J gene TRBJ2-2; no clear D. The CDR3 has 15 residues. CDR1 and CDR2 from the germline V gene are SGHRS and YFSETQ. Trimming took 4 bases from V and 0 from J, leaving 10 bases between them.

The chain employs TRBV15 and TRBJ1-1, with no clear D. Germline V gene lookup returns CDR1 LNHNV and CDR2 YYDKDF (reference sequence). V shed 1 base and J shed 1 base, with 13 bases lying between them. The CDR3 covers 16 residues. Written as DNA, the CDR3 is TGTGCCACCAGCAGAGGCCGATCGTCAGGGAACACTGAAGCTTTCTTT. Residues: CATSRGRSSGNTEAFF.

The chain couples TRBV28 to TRBJ1-1; 8 positions agree with TRBD1. This CDR3 spans 16 amino acids. V shed 3 bases, J shed 6 bases, and the junction held 12 bases outside the gene matches. Looked up from germline, CDR1 is MDHEN and CDR2 is SYDVKM. This CDR3 is CASSLRTGRGRAEAFF. CDR3 DNA: TGTGCCAGCAGTTTGCGGACAGGGAGGGGCCGTGCTGAAGCTTTCTTT.

V and J are TRBV19 and TRBJ1-5; D perhaps matches TRBD1 (5 bases). The CDR3 is made up of 15 amino acids. Trimming took off 3 bases at V and 0 bases at J, with 9 bases between the two ends. In germline, CDR1 is LNHDA, CDR2 SQIVND (reference sequence). For the CDR3, the DNA is TGTGCCAGTAGTATTGCGGGGACTAGCAATCAGCCCCAGCATTTT. Protein: CASSIAGTSNQPQHF.

The V and J genes are TRBV19 and TRBJ2-3, with D possibly matching TRBD2 (6 bases). Germline CDR1 reads LNHDA; CDR2 reads SQIVND (reference sequence). The germline V and J ends were trimmed by 3 bases and 3 bases, with 19 bases remaining between them. This CDR3 is built from 17 residues. CDR3 region: CASSINGGRGRTDTQYF. The CDR3 DNA reads as TGTGCCAGTAGTATCAACGGTGGGCGGGGCCGGACAGATACGCAGTATTTT.

The chain has TRBV18 and TRBJ1-3; weak D call: TRBD1 (6 bases). Trimming left V 11 bases short and J 8 bases short, with 25 bases between. CDR3 length equals 15 residues. Germline V gene data show CDR1 as KGHSH and CDR2 as LQKENI. The CDR3 DNA reads as TGTGCCGAATCAATCGCCGGCGGACAGAGGGACACCATATATTTT. This gives the protein CAESIAGGQRDTIYF.

V is TRBV11-2 and J is TRBJ1-2, with D unclear. V lost 5 bases, J lost 8 bases, and 15 bases lay in between. Germline V gene data show CDR1 as SGHAT and CDR2 as FQNNGV. The CDR3 extends over 13 amino acids. The CDR3 loop is CASSNRGGGGYTF. The CDR3 DNA is TGTGCCAGCAGCAATCGTGGTGGCGGGGGCTACACCTTC.